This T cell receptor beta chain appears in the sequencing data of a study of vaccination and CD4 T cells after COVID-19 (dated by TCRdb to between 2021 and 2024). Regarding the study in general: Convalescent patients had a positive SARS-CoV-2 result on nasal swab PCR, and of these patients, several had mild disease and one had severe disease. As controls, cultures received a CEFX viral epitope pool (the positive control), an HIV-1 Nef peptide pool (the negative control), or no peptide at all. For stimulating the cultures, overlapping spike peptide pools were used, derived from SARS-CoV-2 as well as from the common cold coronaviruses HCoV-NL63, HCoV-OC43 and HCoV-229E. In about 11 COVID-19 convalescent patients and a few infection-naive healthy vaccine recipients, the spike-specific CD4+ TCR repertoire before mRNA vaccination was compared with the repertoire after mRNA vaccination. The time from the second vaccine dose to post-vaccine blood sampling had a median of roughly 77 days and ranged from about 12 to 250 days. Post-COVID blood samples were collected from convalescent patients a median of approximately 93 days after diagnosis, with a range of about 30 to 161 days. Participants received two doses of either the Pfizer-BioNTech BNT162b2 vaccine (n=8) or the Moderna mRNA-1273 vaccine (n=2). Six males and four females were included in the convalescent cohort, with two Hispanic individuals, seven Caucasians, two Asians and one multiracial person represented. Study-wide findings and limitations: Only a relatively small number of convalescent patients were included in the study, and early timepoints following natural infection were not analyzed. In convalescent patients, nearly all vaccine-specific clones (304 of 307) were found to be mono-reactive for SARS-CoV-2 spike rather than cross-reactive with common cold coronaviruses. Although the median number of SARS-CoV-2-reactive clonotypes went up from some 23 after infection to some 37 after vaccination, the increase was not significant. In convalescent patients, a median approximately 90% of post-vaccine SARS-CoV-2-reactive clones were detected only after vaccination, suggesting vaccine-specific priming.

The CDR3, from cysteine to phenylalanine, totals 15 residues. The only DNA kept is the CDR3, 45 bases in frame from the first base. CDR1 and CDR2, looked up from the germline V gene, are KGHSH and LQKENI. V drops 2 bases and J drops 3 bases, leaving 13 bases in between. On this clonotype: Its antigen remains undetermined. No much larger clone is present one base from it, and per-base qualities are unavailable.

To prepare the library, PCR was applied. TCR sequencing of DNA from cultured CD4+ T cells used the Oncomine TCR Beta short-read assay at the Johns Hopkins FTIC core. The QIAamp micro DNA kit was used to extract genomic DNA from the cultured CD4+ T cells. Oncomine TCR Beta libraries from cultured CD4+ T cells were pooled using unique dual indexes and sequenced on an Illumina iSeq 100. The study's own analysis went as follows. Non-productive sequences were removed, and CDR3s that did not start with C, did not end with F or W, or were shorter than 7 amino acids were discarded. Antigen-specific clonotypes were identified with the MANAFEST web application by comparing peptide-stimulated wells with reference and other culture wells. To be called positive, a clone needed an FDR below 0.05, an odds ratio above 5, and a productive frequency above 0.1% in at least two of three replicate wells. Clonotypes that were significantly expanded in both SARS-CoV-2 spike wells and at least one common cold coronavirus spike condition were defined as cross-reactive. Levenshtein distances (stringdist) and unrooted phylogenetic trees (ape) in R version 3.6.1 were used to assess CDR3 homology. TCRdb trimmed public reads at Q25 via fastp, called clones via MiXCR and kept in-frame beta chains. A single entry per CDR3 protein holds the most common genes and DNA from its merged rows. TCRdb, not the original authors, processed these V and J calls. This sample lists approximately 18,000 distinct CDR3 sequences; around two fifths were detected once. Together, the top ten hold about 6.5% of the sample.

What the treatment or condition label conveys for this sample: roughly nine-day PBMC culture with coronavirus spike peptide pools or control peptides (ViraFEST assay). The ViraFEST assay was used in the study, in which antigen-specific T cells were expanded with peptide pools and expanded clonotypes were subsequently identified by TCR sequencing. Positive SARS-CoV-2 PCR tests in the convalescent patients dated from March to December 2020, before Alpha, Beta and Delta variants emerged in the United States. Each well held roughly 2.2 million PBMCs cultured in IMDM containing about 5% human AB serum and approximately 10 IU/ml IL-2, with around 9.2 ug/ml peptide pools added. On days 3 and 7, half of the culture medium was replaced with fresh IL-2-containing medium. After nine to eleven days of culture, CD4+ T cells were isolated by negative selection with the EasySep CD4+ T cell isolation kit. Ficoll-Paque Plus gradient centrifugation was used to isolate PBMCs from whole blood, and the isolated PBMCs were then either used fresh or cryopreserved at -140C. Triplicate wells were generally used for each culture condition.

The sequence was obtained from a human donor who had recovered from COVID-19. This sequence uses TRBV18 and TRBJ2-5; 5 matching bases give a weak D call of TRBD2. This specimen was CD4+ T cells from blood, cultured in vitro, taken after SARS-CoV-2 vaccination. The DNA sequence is TGTGCCAGCTCACCAGCTAGGAGGTGGGAAGAGACCCAGTACTTC. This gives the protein CASSPARRWEETQYF.